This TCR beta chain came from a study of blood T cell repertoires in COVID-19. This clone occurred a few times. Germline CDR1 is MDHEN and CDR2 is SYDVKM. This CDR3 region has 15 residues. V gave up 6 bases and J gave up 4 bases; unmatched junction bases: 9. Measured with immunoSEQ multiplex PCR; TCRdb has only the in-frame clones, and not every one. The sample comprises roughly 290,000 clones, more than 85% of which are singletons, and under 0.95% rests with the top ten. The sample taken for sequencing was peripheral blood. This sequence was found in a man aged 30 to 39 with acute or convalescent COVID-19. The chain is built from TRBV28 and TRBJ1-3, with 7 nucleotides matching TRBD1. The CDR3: CASSTTGEWGNTIYF. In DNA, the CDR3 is TGTGCCAGCAGCACTACAGGGGAATGGGGAAACACCATATATTTT.